This TCR beta chain came from a study of metastatic and nonmetastatic thyroid tumors (TCRdb year 2020). For the study in its entirety: Repertoires from peripheral blood and from tumor or nodule tissue samples of malignant and benign thyroid patients were compared.

The library was made by PCR. The reads were generated on an Illumina HiSeq 4000. High-throughput sequencing was used to profile the TCR beta-chain CDR3 region of every patient. For the original study's pipeline: A classifier to discriminate distant-metastatic papillary thyroid cancer patients was built from CDR3 differences across clinicopathological groups. The Shannon index was used to measure repertoire diversity, and the Morisita-Horn index was used to measure how similar tumor and blood repertoires were. TCRdb passed the public sequencing reads through fastp at Q25 and MiXCR, retaining productive beta sequences. These V and J calls rely on TCRdb rather than the paper's analysis. The sample table shows 50,000 to 65,000 clones, and roughly a sixth are seen once. Together, the top ten hold around 3% of the sample. Findings and caveats that apply to the study as a whole: In both blood and tumor samples, malignant tumors were reported to have significantly higher TCR beta diversity than benign nodules.

This clone was picked up a small number of times. No antigen is known for it. Nothing much larger sits one base from this clone, and base qualities are not available. CDR1 and CDR2, looked up from the germline V gene, are MRHNA and SNTAGT. Counted from cysteine to phenylalanine, this CDR3 has 13 amino acids. Only the CDR3 region is kept as DNA, spanning 39 bases read in frame from base 1. V trim: 6 bases; J trim: 1 base; unmatched bases: 0. None of the patients had been given any treatment before thyroid surgery. The study retrospectively analysed patient clinical samples collected from the early 2010s to the late 2010s using T-cell receptor beta sequencing.

The sequenced sample was blood. The clonotype comes from a female donor with papillary thyroid cancer or a benign thyroid nodule (not recorded which). Some clones in this sample may be carry-over from other donors' samples. The chain uses TRBV6-4 and TRBJ2-1; TRBD2 fits 7 bases in the junction. The CDR3 in this case is CASSGGSYNEQFF. The DNA sequence is TGTGCCAGCAGCGGGGGGTCCTACAATGAGCAGTTCTTC.